This TCR beta chain was found in a study of cytomegalovirus exposure and HLA in healthy donors. Study in general: In a later analysis, the roughly 120 validation repertoires were reported to have used the same platform as the approximately 670 first-cohort repertoires. Study-wide findings and caveats: In vitro testing confirmed a few CMV-associated chains as specific for CMV antigens. 164 TCR beta chains were listed as cytomegalovirus-associated. Most TCR sequences were uncommon, yet certain public TCRs appeared in many donors.

Note on this clone: No antigen is known for it.

TCRdb keeps only in-frame clones here, not all; method: immunoSEQ multiplex PCR. The table includes around 260,000 clones, about 90% detected once. CDR3 length: 22 amino acids. The trim removed 3 bases at V and 2 bases at J, leaving 17 bases unmatched. Germline CDR1 is KGHSH and CDR2 is LQKENI. The TCR was taken from a woman aged 25-40 years in good health and CMV-seronegative. Sequenced: PBMCs. This chain joins TRBV18 and TRBJ2-3; TRBD2 aligns across 16 bases. The CDR3 sequence: CASSPPGLAGGRASTYTDTQYF. DNA of the CDR3: TGTGCCAGCTCACCGCCGGGACTAGCGGGAGGGCGTGCTTCAACTTACACAGATACGCAGTATTTT.